Listed below are T cell receptor beta chains from one sample, sequenced in a study of cytomegalovirus exposure and HLA in healthy donors. Produced via immunoSEQ multiplex PCR; TCRdb's table is partial and in-frame only. Among some 90,000 clones listed, less than 70% were seen once. Sequenced: PBMCs. The origin of the receptors is a man between 45 and 60 years old in good health and CMV-seronegative. CDR3s include the opening cysteine and the closing phenylalanine or tryptophan. D genes are given only for firm matches. A clone size is listed for some rows: how often the clone was seen (once, few, many), or a class if it is expanded.

D gene,J gene,clone size,V gene,CDR3 DNA,CDR3 protein
.,TRBJ1-5,.,TRBV7-2,TGTGCCAGCAGCCAAGTTAGCAATCAGCACCAGCATTTT,CASSQVSNQHQHF
.,TRBJ2-5,.,TRBV5-5,TGTGCCAGCAGTTTGGGAACATTCGACCAAGAGACCCAGTACTTC,CASSLGTFDQETQYF
.,TRBJ1-5,few,TRBV19,TGTGCCAGTAGTACCCTAAGTGAGGGTAGCAATCAGCCCCAGCATTTT,CASSTLSEGSNQPQHF
TRBD2,TRBJ2-1,.,TRBV6-1,TGTGCCAGCAGTGGACTAGCGCCGATAACCTACAATGAGCAGTTCTTC,CASSGLAPITYNEQFF
.,TRBJ2-1,.,TRBV2,TGTGCCAGCAAACCTGTACTCTACAATGAGCAGTTCTTC,CASKPVLYNEQFF
TRBD1,TRBJ2-7,.,TRBV30,TGTGCCTGGAGTGTAGGACAGGTCTACGAGCAGTACTTC,CAWSVGQVYEQYF
.,TRBJ2-7,.,TRBV5-6,TGTGCCAGCAGCTTCTGGGTTAGCTCCTACGAGCAGTACTTC,CASSFWVSSYEQYF
.,TRBJ1-5,.,TRBV7-9,TGTGCCAGCAGCTTTGACTATCAGCCCCAGCATTTT,CASSFDYQPQHF
TRBD1,TRBJ1-5,.,TRBV30,TGTGCCTGGGGGACAGGGACCAATCAGCCCCAGCATTTT,CAWGTGTNQPQHF
.,TRBJ1-1,.,TRBV10-3,TGTGCCATCGGGGGCCCCCAAACAGGGAAGAACACTGAAGCTTTCTTT,CAIGGPQTGKNTEAFF
TRBD1,TRBJ1-5,.,TRBV10-3,TGTGCCATCAGTGAGAGGACAGGGGGCAATCAGCCCCAGCATTTT,CAISERTGGNQPQHF
.,TRBJ2-1,.,TRBV15,TGTGCCACCAGCAGAGTCCCAAACAATGAGCAGTTCTTC,CATSRVPNNEQFF
.,TRBJ1-2,.,TRBV9,TGTGCCAGCAGCGTAGCGGGCAGGGCTAACTATGGCTACACCTTC,CASSVAGRANYGYTF
TRBD1,TRBJ2-1,few,TRBV19,TGTGCCAGTAGCGGGCTAGGGACAGGGGTAAACAATGAGCAGTTCTTC,CASSGLGTGVNNEQFF
TRBD1,TRBJ2-3,.,TRBV5-4,TGTGCCAGCAGCAACCCGGACAGGGGGGGCACAGATACGCAGTATTTT,CASSNPDRGGTDTQYF
.,TRBJ1-6,.,TRBV25-1,TGTGCCAGCGCGGCGGGTAATACTTCACCCCTCCACTTT,CASAAGNTSPLHF
.,TRBJ2-1,.,TRBV9,TGTGCCAGCAGCGCCAGGGGAGACCACTACAATGAGCAGTTCTTC,CASSARGDHYNEQFF
.,TRBJ2-2,few,TRBV25-1,TGTGCCAGCAGTGATACGGGGGACACCGGGGAGCTGTTTTTT,CASSDTGDTGELFF
TRBD1,TRBJ2-5,.,TRBV9,TGTGCCAGCAGCGTAGGACAGGGGGAACAAGAGACCCAGTACTTC,CASSVGQGEQETQYF
.,TRBJ2-7,.,TRBV21-1,TGTGCCAGCAGCACGCACCGGGACAGGGTCTTTGAGCAGTACTTC,CASSTHRDRVFEQYF
TRBD1,TRBJ2-7,.,TRBV5-1,TGCGCCAGCAGCTTGGATCTGGGGACAGGCTCCTACGAGCAGTACTTC,CASSLDLGTGSYEQYF
.,TRBJ1-5,.,TRBV4-2,TGTGCCAGCAGCCAACGAAGCAGGGACAATCAGCCCCAGCATTTT,CASSQRSRDNQPQHF
.,TRBJ1-1,.,TRBV18,TGTGCCAGCTCACCACGAGAGAACACTGAAGCTTTCTTT,CASSPRENTEAFF
.,TRBJ2-5,.,TRBV2,TGTGCCAGCAGTTTTATACAGGGCGGAGAGACCCAGTACTTC,CASSFIQGGETQYF
.,TRBJ1-1,.,TRBV7-9,TGTGCCAGCAGCCCCGAGGGGGGAGGGGGCACTGAAGCTTTCTTT,CASSPEGGGGTEAFF
TRBD1,TRBJ2-7,.,TRBV5-1,TGCGCCAGCAGTAACTCGGACAGGGGAGAGAACGAGCAGTACTTC,CASSNSDRGENEQYF
.,TRBJ2-1,.,TRBV29-1,TGCAGCGTTGCTGGGGGCCGGGGTAGCTCCTACAATGAGCAGTTCTTC,CSVAGGRGSSYNEQFF
.,TRBJ2-1,.,TRBV7-2,TGTGCCAGCAGCCCCTCCCAGTCCTACAATGAGCAGTTCTTC,CASSPSQSYNEQFF
TRBD1,TRBJ1-6,.,TRBV7-2,TGTGCCAGCAGCACGACAGGGTCCCTCGGCTCACCCCTCCACTTT,CASSTTGSLGSPLHF
.,TRBJ1-1,.,TRBV2,TGTGCCAGCATCTTAAGGGCGGCAGGGTTAAACACTGAAGCTTTCTTT,CASILRAAGLNTEAFF
TRBD1,TRBJ2-5,.,TRBV10-3,TGTGCCATCAGTGAATCGGGGACAGCCAGGGAGACCCAGTACTTC,CAISESGTARETQYF
.,TRBJ2-7,once,TRBV7-8,TGTGCCAGCAGCTACAGCTCCTACGAGCAGTACTTC,CASSYSSYEQYF
TRBD1,TRBJ1-2,once,TRBV30,TGTGCCTGGACGGGACAGCGACCATCTAACTATGGCTACACCTTC,CAWTGQRPSNYGYTF
.,TRBJ1-3,.,TRBV11-3,TGTGCCAGCAGCGATGGGGGGTACTCTGGAAACACCATATATTTT,CASSDGGYSGNTIYF
.,TRBJ1-2,.,TRBV19,TGTGCCAGTAGTATTTTAGGACAGAGTTATGGCTACACCTTC,CASSILGQSYGYTF
.,TRBJ1-6,.,TRBV7-9,TGTGCCAGCAGCTTAGAAACAACGGGGGGAGGCCTGCACTTT,CASSLETTGGGLHF
TRBD1,TRBJ1-2,.,TRBV28,TGTGCCAGCAGTTTGCCCGGGACAGATCACTATGGCTACACCTTC,CASSLPGTDHYGYTF
.,TRBJ2-7,.,TRBV30,TGTGCCTGGAGTTGGCGGGCCGAGCAGTACTTC,CAWSWRAEQYF
.,TRBJ1-1,.,TRBV5-1,TGCGCCAGCAGCTTACTCTCAAACAGGGTGACTGAAGCTTTCTTT,CASSLLSNRVTEAFF
.,TRBJ2-1,.,TRBV30,TGTGCCTGGAGTAATTGGAAGCGCGGGGACTACAATGAGCAGTTCTTC,CAWSNWKRGDYNEQFF